Shown below are 10 T cell receptor beta chains from a single sample sequenced in a study of blood T cell repertoires in COVID-19. The protocol was immunoSEQ multiplex PCR, while the TCRdb copy is restricted to in-frame clones and leaves out a portion. The repertoire includes approximately 170,000 clones, 88% of them detected once, and under 30% sits in the top ten. Material for sequencing was peripheral blood. The source of these receptors is a man aged 55 to 70 with acute or convalescent COVID-19.

The chain links TRBV7-3 to TRBJ2-3, with 16 nucleotides matching TRBD2. Germline trimming cut 5 bases from V and 5 bases from J; bases unmatched to any gene: 13. In germline, CDR1 is SGHTA, CDR2 FQGTGA. The CDR3 is made up of 19 amino acids. Written as DNA, the CDR3 is TGTGCCAGCAGCCCTAGGGGACTAGCGGGAGGGCCGGGGGGAGATACGCAGTATTTT. Residues: CASSPRGLAGGPGGDTQYF.

This chain uses TRBV18 with TRBJ1-5; D might be TRBD1 (5 bases). The CDR3 spans 14 residues. V shed 8 bases and J shed 3 bases, with 14 bases lying between them. From germline, CDR1 is KGHSH and CDR2 LQKENI. The CDR3 is CASRPSGDNQPQHF. In DNA, the CDR3 is TGTGCCAGCAGACCCTCGGGGGACAATCAGCCCCAGCATTTT.

This clone was recorded a few times. The V and J genes are TRBV6-5 and TRBJ1-2; 10 positions agree with TRBD1. J gave up 8 bases and V 4 bases, and 10 bases lay outside the gene matches. Germline CDR1 MNHEY, CDR2 SVGAGI. CDR3 length equals 15 residues. This CDR3 reads CASSSPGQGEWGYTF. Written as DNA, the CDR3 is TGTGCCAGCAGTTCACCCGGACAGGGGGAGTGGGGCTACACCTTC.

The V call is TRBV10-3, the J call TRBJ1-4, with 12 bases aligning to TRBD1. Germline values: CDR1 ENHRY, CDR2 SYGVKD. This CDR3 comprises 18 residues. Germline trimming cut 7 bases from V and 0 bases from J; bases unmatched to any gene: 9. The CDR3 DNA reads TGTGCCATCAAGGAGGGACAGGGGGCCGTTGCAACTAATGAAAAACTGTTTTTT. Translating gives CAIKEGQGAVATNEKLFF.

The genes are TRBV7-2 and TRBJ1-2; D is possibly TRBD1 (6 bases). Germline V lookup: CDR1 SGHTA, CDR2 FQGNSA. The CDR3 spans 14 residues. Trimming shortened V by 6 bases and J by 5 bases, and 16 bases separated the two germline ends. DNA for the CDR3: TGTGCCAGCAGTCCTGGGCCACAGGGTTATGGCTACACCTTC. Translated, it gives CASSPGPQGYGYTF.

The genes are TRBV6-2 or TRBV6-3 and TRBJ2-5; the match to TRBD2 covers 9 bases. The CDR3 consists of 17 residues. The J segment lost 5 bases and the V segment lost 2 bases, leaving 12 bases of the junction unmatched. CDR1 and CDR2 (germline): MNHEY, SVGEGT. The CDR3 protein is CASSYRRGGVKSETQYF. As DNA, the CDR3 is TGTGCCAGCAGTTACAGGCGGGGGGGAGTTAAGTCGGAGACCCAGTACTTC.

This clone was detected only a few times. This chain uses TRBV11-2 with TRBJ2-5, with 11 bases identical to TRBD1. From germline, CDR1 is SGHAT and CDR2 FQNNGV. The CDR3 has 16 amino acids. The junction had 6 bases not matched to a gene; V was cut back by 1 base and J by 5 bases. The CDR3 DNA sequence: TGTGCCAGCAGCTTAGGGACAGGGGGCCGTTCGGAGACCCAGTACTTC. It encodes CASSLGTGGRSETQYF.

The CDR3 DNA reads TGTGCCAGCAATTCGTGGCGGTCTAACTATGGCTACACCTTC. As protein: CASNSWRSNYGYTF. V gene TRBV6-5 combines with J gene TRBJ1-2; D remains unclear. Germline lookup yields CDR1 MNHEY and CDR2 SVGAGI. The V gene lost 7 bases and the J gene lost 0 bases, with 12 bases spanning the gap. The CDR3 is made up of 14 amino acids.

The chain joins TRBV29-1 to TRBJ1-2, with 7 bases matching TRBD1. V trimming: 8 bases; J trimming: 8 bases; junction bases outside the gene matches: 8. The CDR3 covers 11 residues. Germline CDR1 and CDR2: SQVTM and ANQGSEA. CDR3 nucleotide sequence: TGCAGCTCAGGGGGGCACCACGGCTACACCTTC. This gives the protein CSSGGHHGYTF.

This sequence joins TRBV24-1 and TRBJ1-2; 9 nucleotides match TRBD1. Germline V lookup: CDR1 KGHDR, CDR2 SFDVKD. This CDR3 contains 15 residues. V lost 4 bases to trimming and J lost 8 bases; unmatched junction nucleotides: 10. The chain's CDR3 is CATSETTGGAWGYTF. Written as DNA, the CDR3 is TGTGCCACCAGTGAGACTACAGGGGGCGCGTGGGGCTACACCTTC.